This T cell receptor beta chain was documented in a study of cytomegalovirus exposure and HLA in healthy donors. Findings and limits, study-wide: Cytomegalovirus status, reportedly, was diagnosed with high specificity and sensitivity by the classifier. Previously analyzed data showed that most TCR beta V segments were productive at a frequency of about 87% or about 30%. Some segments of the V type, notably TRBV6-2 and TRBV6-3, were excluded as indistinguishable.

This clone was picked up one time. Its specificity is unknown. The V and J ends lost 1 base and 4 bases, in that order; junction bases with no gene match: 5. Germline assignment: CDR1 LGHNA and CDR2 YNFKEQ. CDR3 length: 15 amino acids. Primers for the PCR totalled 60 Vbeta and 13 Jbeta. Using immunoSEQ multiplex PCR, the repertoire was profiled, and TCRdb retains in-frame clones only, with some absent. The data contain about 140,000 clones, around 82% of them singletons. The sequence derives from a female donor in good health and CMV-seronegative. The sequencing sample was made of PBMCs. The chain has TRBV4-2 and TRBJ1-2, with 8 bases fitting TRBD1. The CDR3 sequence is CASSQGTGTGYGYTF. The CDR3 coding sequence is TGTGCCAGCAGCCAAGGGACCGGGACAGGCTATGGCTACACCTTC.